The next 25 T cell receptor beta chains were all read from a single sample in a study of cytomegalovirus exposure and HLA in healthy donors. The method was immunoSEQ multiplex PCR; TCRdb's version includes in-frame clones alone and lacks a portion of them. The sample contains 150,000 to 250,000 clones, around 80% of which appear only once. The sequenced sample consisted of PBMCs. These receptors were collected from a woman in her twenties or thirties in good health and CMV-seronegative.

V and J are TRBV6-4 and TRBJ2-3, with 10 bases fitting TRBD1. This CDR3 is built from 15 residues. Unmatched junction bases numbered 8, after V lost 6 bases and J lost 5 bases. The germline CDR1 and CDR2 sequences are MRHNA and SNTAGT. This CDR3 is CASRADRGQQDTQYF. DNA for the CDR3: TGTGCCAGCAGAGCCGACAGGGGGCAACAAGATACGCAGTATTTT.

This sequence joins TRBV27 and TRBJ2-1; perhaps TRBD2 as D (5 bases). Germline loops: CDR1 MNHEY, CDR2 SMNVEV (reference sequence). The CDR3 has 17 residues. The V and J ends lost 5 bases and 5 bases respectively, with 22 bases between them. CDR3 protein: CASSGRGRRRVNNEQFF. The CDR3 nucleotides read TGTGCCAGCAGTGGGAGAGGCAGGCGGCGTGTAAACAATGAGCAGTTCTTC.

CDR3 protein: CASSFSLSGTYEQYF. The DNA of the CDR3 is TGTGCCAGCAGTTTCTCCCTTAGCGGGACCTACGAGCAGTACTTC. This chain connects TRBV27 to TRBJ2-7; 8 bases match TRBD2. CDR1 and CDR2 (germline): MNHEY, SMNVEV (reference sequence). The junction had 6 bases not matched to a gene; V was cut back by 3 bases and J by 2 bases. The CDR3 has 15 amino acids.

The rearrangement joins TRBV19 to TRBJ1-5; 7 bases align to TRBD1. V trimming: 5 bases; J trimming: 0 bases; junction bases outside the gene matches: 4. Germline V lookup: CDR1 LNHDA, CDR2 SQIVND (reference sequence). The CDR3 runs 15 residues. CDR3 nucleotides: TGTGCCAGTAGTGTCGGACAGGTTAGCAATCAGCCCCAGCATTTT. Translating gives CASSVGQVSNQPQHF.

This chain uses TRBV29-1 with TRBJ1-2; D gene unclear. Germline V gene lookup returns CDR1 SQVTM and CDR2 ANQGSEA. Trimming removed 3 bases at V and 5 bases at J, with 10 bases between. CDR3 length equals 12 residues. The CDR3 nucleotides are TGCAGCGTTGACTTCGGAGTTTATGGCTACACCTTC. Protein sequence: CSVDFGVYGYTF.

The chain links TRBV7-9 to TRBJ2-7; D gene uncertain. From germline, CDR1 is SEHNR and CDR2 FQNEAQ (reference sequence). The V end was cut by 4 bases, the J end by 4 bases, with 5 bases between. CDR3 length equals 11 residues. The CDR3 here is CASSSLYEQYF. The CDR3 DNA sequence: TGTGCCAGCAGCTCTCTATACGAGCAGTACTTC. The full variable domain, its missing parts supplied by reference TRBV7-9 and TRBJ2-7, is DTGVSQNPRHKITKRGQNVTFRCDPISEHNRLYWYRQTLGQGPEFLTYFQNEAQLEKSRLLSDRFSAERPKGSFSTLEIQRTEQGDSAMYLCASSSLYEQYFGPGTRLTVT.

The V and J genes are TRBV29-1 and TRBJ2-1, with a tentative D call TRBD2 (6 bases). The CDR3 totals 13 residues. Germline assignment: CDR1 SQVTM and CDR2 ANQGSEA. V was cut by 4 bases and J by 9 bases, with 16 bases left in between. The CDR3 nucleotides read TGCAGCGTTGCCCGCGGGGCTGTGCTTGAGCAGTTCTTC. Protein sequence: CSVARGAVLEQFF.

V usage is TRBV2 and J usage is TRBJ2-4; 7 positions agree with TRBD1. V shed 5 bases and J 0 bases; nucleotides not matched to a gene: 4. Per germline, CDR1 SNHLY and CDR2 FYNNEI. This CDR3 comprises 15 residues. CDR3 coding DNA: TGTGCCAGCAGTCTCGACAGGGTAGCCAAAAACATTCAGTACTTC. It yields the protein CASSLDRVAKNIQYF. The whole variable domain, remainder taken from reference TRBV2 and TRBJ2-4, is EPEVTQTPSHQVTQMGQEVILRCVPISNHLYFYWYRQILGQKVEFLVSFYNNEISEKSEIFDDQFSVERPDGSNFTLKIRSTKLEDSAMYFCASSLDRVAKNIQYFGAGTRLSVL.

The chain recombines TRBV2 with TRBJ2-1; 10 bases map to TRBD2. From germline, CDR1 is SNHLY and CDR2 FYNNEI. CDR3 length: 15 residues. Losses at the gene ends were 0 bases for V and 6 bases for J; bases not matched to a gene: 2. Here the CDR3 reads CASSEAGLASNEQFF. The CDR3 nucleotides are TGTGCCAGCAGTGAAGCGGGACTAGCGAGCAATGAGCAGTTCTTC.

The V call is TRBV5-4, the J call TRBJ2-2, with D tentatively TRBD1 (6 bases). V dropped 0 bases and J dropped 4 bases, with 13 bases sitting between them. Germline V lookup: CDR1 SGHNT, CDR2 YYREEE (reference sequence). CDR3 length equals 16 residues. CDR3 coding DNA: TGTGCCAGCAGCTTGGCCCAGGGGCTGGGCACCGGGGAGCTGTTTTTT. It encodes CASSLAQGLGTGELFF.

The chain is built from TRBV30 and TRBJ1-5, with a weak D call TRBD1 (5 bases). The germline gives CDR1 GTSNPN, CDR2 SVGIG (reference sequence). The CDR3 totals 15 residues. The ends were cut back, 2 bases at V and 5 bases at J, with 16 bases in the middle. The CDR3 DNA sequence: TGTGCCTGGAGTCCTGGGACTTCAGCACATCAGCCCCAGCATTTT. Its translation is CAWSPGTSAHQPQHF.

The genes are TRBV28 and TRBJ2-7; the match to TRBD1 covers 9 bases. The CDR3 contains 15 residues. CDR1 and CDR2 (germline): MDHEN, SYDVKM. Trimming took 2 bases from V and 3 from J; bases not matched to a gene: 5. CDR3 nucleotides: TGTGCCAGCAGTTTAACAGGGGGCAACCACTACGAGCAGTACTTC. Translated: CASSLTGGNHYEQYF.

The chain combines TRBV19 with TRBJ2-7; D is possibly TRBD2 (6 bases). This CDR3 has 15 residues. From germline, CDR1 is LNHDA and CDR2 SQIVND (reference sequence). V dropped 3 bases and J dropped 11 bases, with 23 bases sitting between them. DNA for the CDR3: TGTGCCAGTAGTATTGGTGGGGGACTCGCTACGAGCAAGTACTTC. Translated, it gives CASSIGGGLATSKYF. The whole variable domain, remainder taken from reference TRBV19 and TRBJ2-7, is DGGITQSPKYLFRKEGQNVTLSCEQNLNHDAMYWYRQDPGQGLRLIYYSQIVNDFQKGDIAEGYSVSREKKESFPLTVTSAQKNPTAFYLCASSIGGGLATSKYFGPGTRLTVT.

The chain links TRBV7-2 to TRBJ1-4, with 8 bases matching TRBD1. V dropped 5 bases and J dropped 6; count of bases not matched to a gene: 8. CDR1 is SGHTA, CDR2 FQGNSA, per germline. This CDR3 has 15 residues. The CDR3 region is CASSQEAGGYEKLFF. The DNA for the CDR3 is TGTGCCAGCAGCCAGGAGGCAGGGGGCTATGAAAAACTGTTTTTT.

CDR3 loop: CASSLADARGNTIYF. The CDR3 nucleotides are TGTGCCAGCAGCTTAGCCGACGCCAGGGGAAACACCATATATTTT. The chain has TRBV11-1 and TRBJ1-3; no definite D call. Trimming took off 0 bases at V and 4 bases at J, with 10 bases between the two ends. The germline V gene encodes CDR1 SGHAT and CDR2 FQDESV (reference sequence). The CDR3 has 15 amino acids.

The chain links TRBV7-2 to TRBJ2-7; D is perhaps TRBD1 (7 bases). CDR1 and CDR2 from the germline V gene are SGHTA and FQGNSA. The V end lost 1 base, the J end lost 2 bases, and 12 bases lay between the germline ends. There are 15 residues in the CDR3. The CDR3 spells CASSLGGTATYEQYF. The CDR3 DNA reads TGTGCCAGCAGCTTAGGCGGGACAGCAACCTACGAGCAGTACTTC.

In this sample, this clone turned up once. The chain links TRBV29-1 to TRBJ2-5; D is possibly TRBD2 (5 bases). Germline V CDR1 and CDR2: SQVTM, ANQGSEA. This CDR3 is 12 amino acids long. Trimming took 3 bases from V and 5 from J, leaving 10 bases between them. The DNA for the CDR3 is TGCAGCGTTGACGGGGTTGTGGAGACCCAGTACTTC. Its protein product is CSVDGVVETQYF. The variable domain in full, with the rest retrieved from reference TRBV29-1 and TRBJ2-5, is SAVISQKPSRDICQRGTSLTIQCQVDSQVTMMFWYRQQPGQSLTLIATANQGSEATYESGFVIDKFPISRPNLTFSTLTVSNMSPEDSSIYLCSVDGVVETQYFGPGTRLLVL.

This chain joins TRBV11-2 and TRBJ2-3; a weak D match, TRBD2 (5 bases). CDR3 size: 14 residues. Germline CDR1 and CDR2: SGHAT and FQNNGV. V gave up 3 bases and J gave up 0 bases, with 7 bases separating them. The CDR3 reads CASSFSDSTDTQYF. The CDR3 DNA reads TGTGCCAGCAGCTTTAGCGACAGCACAGATACGCAGTATTTT.

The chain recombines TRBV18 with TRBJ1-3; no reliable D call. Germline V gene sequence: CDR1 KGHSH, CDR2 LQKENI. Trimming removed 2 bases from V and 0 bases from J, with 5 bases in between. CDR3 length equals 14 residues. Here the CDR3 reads CASSPGSSGNTIYF. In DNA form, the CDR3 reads TGTGCCAGCTCACCAGGGAGCTCTGGAAACACCATATATTTT.

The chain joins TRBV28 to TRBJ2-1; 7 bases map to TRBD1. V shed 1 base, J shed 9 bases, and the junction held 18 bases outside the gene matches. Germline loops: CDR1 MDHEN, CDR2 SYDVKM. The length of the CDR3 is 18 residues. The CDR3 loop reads CASSLSPSRTGFIGEQFF. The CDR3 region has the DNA TGTGCCAGCAGTTTATCCCCTTCAAGGACAGGTTTTATCGGTGAGCAGTTCTTC.

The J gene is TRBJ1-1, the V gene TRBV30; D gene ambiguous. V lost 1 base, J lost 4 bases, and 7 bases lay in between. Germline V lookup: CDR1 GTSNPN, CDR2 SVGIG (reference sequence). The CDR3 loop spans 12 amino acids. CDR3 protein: CAWSDYSTEAFF. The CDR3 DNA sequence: TGTGCCTGGAGTGATTATAGCACTGAAGCTTTCTTT.

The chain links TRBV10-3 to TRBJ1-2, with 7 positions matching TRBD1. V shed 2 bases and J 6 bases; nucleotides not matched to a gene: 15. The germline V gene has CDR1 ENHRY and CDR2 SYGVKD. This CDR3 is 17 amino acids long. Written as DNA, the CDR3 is TGTGCCATCAGTGAGGGGGCCCTGACAGGGTACATAAATGGCTACACCTTC. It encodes CAISEGALTGYINGYTF.

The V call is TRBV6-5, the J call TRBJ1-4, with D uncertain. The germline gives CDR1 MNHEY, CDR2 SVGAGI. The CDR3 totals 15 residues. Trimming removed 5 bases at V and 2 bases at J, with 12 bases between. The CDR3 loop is CASSLDGRTNEKLFF. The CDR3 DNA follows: TGTGCCAGCAGTCTGGACGGGAGGACTAATGAAAAACTGTTTTTT.

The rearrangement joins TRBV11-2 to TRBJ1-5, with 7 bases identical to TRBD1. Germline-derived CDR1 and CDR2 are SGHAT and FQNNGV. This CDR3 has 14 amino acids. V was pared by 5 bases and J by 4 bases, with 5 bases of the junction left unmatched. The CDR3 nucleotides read TGTGCCAGCAGCCCAGGGGGTCGAAATCAGCCCCAGCATTTT. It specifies CASSPGGRNQPQHF.

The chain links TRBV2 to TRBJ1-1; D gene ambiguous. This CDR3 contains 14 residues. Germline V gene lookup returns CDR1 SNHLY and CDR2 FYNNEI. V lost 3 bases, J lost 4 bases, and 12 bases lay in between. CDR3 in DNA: TGTGCCAGCAGTGATAGAGGGCCCATCACTGAAGCTTTCTTT. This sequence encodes CASSDRGPITEAFF.